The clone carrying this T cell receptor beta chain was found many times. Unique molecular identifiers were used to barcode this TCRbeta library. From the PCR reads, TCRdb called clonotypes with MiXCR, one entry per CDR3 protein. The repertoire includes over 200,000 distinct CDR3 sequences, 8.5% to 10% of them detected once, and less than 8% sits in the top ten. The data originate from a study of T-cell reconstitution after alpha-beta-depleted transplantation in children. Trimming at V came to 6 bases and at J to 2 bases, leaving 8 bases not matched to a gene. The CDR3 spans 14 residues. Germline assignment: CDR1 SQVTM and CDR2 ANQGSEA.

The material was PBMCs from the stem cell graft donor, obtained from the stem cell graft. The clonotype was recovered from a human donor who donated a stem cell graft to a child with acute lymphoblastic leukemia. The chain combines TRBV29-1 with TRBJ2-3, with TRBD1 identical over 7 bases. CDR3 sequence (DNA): TGCAGCGTGGAAACAGGGGTAAACACAGATACGCAGTATTTT. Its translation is CSVETGVNTDTQYF.